This T cell receptor beta chain stems from a study of CXCR3-negative and CXCR3-positive naive CD8 T cells. Study-wide results and caveats: Hydrophobicity was higher for TRB CDR3s found in CXCR3-positive naive cells than in CXCR3-negative naive cells.

Concerning this clonotype itself: The antigen is undetermined.

Germline values: CDR1 SEHNR, CDR2 FQNEAQ (reference sequence). The CDR3 loop spans 15 amino acids. The method, 5' RACE with UMI labels, was used to prepare the TRB cDNA libraries. Reprocessing the 5' RACE reads, TCRdb reports a single entry for every CDR3 protein and omits DNA. The repertoire table contains approximately 88,000 distinct CDR3 sequences. V gene TRBV7-9 combines with J gene TRBJ2-7; as DNA is missing, the TRBD1 call by TCRdb cannot be tested. Specimen: naive CXCR3+ CD8+ T cells from blood. The subset: CD45RO-CCR7+CD27+CD95- naive CD8+ T cells expressing CXCR3 (TNR3+). This clonotype was obtained from a human donor in good health. Some clones in this sample may be carry-over from other donors' samples. The CDR3 reads CASSSNRAVTYEQYF.